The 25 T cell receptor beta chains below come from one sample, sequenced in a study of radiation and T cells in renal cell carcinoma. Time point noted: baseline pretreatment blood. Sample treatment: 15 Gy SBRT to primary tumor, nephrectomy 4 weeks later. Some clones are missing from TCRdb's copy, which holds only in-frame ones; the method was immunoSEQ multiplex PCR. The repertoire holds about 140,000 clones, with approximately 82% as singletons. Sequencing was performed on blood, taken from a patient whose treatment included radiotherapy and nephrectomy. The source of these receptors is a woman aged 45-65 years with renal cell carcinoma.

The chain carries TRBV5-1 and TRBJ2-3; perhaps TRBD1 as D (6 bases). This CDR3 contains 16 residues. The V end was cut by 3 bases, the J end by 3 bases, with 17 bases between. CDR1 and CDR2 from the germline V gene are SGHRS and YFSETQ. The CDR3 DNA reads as TGCGCCAGCAGCTACCGGACAGCAACCGGAACAGATACGCAGTATTTT. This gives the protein CASSYRTATGTDTQYF.

CDR3 bases: TGTGCCAGCATGAGAGGGAAGTGGGTCTCTGGGGCCAACGTCCTGACTTTC. Its translation: CASMRGKWVSGANVLTF. The rearrangement links TRBV2 to TRBJ2-6; tentative D call: TRBD2 (5 bases). Trimming pared 7 bases from V and 0 bases from J, leaving 16 bases between. The CDR3 runs to 17 residues. CDR1 SNHLY and CDR2 FYNNEI come from the germline V gene.

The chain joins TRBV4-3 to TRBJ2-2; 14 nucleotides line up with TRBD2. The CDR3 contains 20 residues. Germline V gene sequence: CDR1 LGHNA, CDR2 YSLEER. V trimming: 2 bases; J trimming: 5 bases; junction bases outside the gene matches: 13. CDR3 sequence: CASSQSSFVGTSGSTGELFF. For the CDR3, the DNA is TGCGCCAGCAGCCAATCCTCCTTCGTGGGGACTAGCGGGAGTACCGGGGAGCTGTTTTTT.

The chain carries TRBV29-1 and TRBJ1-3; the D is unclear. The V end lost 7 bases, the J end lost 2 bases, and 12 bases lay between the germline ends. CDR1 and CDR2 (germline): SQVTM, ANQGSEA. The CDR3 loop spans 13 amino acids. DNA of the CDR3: TGCAGCGGCCGAGGAGGGACTGGAAACACCATATATTTT. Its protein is CSGRGGTGNTIYF. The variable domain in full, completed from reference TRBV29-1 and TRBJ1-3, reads SAVISQKPSRDICQRGTSLTIQCQVDSQVTMMFWYRQQPGQSLTLIATANQGSEATYESGFVIDKFPISRPNLTFSTLTVSNMSPEDSSIYLCSGRGGTGNTIYFGEGSWLTVV.

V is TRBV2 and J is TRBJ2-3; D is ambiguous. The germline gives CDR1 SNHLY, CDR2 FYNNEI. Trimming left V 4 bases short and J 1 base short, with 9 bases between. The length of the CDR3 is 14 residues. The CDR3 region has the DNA TGTGCCAGCAGTGTAGCAAGGGGCACAGATACGCAGTATTTT. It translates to CASSVARGTDTQYF.

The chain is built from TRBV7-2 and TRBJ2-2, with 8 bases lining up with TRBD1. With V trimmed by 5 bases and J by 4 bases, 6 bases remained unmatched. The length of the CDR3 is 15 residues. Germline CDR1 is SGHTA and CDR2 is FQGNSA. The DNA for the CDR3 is TGTGCCAGCAGCCTAAGGACAGGGACCACCGGGGAGCTGTTTTTT. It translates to CASSLRTGTTGELFF.

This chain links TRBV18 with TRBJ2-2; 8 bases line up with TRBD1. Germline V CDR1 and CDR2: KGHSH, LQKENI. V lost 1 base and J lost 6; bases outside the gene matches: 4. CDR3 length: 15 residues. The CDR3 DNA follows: TGTGCCAGCTCACCACGGACAGGGAAAGCCGGGGAGCTGTTTTTT. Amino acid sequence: CASSPRTGKAGELFF.

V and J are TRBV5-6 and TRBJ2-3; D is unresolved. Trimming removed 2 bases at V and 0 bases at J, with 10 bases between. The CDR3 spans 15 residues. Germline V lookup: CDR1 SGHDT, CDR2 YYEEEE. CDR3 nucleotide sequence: TGTGCCAGCAGCTTTCCCCAGATCAGCACAGATACGCAGTATTTT. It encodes CASSFPQISTDTQYF.

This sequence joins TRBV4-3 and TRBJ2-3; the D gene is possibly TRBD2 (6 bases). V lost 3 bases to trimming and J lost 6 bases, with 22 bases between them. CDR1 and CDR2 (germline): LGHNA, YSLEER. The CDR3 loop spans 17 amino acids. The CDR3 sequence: CASSQQTPSARLDTQYF. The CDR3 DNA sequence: TGCGCCAGCAGCCAGCAAACCCCTAGCGCCCGCCTGGATACGCAGTATTTT.

This CDR3 is CASSLDAGAYEQYF. CDR3 nucleotide sequence: TGTGCCAGCAGCTTAGACGCGGGAGCTTACGAGCAGTACTTC. The chain couples TRBV11-2 to TRBJ2-7, with 7 bases matching TRBD2. CDR1 SGHAT and CDR2 FQNNGV come from the germline V gene. The CDR3 consists of 14 residues. Trimming at V came to 0 bases and at J to 4 bases, leaving 3 bases not matched to a gene.

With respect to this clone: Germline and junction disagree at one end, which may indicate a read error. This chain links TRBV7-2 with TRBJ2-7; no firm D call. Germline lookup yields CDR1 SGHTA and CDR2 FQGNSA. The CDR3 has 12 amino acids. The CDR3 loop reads CASSLDDGSRSF. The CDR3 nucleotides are TGTGCCAGCAGCTTAGATGATGGTAGCCGGAGTTTC.

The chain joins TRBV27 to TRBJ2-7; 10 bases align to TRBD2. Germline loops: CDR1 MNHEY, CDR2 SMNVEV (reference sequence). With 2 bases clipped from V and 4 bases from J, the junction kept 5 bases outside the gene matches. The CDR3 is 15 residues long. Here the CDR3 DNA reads TGTGCCAGCAGTTTAAGGGCTAGCGGGAGATACGAGCAGTACTTC. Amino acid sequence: CASSLRASGRYEQYF.

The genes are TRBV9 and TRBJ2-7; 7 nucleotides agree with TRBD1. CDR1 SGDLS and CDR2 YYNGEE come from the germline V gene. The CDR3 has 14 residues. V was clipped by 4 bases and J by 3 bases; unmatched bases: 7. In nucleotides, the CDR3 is TGTGCCAGCAGCCTTGAGGGGGCCGTCTACGAGCAGTACTTC. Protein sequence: CASSLEGAVYEQYF. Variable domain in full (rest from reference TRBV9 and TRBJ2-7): DSGVTQTPKHLITATGQRVTLRCSPRSGDLSVYWYQQSLDQGLQFLIQYYNGEERAKGNILERFSAQQFPDLHSELNLSSLELGDSALYFCASSLEGAVYEQYFGPGTRLTVT.

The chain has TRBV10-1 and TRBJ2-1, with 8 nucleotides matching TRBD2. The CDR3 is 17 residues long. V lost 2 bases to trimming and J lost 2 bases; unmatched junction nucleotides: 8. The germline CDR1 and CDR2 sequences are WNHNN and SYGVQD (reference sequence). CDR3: CASSEGSSGGPYNEQFF. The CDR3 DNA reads TGCGCCAGCAGTGAGGGGTCCAGCGGGGGCCCCTACAATGAGCAGTTCTTC.

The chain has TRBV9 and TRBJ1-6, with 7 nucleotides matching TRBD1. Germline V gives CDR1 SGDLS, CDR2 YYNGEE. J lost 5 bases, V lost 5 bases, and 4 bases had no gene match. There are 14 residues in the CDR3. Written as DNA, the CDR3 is TGTGCCAGCAGGGGACAGAGGAATAATTCACCCCTCCACTTT. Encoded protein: CASRGQRNNSPLHF.

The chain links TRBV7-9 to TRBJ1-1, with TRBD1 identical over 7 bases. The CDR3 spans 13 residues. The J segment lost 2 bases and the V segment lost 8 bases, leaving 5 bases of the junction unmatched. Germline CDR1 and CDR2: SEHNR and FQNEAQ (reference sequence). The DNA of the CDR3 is TGTGCCAGCCGGCGGACAGGAAACACTGAAGCTTTCTTT. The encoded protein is CASRRTGNTEAFF.

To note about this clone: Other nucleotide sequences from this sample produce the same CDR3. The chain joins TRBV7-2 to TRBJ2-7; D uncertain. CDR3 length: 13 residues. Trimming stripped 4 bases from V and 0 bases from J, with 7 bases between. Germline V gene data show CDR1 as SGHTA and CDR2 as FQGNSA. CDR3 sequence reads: CASSSYSSYEQYF. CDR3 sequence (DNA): TGTGCCAGCAGCTCGTATAGCTCCTACGAGCAGTACTTC.

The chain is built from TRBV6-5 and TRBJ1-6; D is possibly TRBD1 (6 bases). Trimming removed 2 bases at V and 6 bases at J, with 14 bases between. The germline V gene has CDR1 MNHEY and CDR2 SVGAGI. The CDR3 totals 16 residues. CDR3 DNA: TGTGCCAGCAGTTACATGGCAGGGGCCCCTAATTCACCCCTCCACTTT. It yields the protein CASSYMAGAPNSPLHF.

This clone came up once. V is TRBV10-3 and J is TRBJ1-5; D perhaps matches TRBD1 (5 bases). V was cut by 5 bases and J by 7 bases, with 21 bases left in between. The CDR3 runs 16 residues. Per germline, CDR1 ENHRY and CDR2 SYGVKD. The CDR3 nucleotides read TGTGCCATCAGTCAATCCCAGGGAGGGGCACGGCAGCCCCAGCATTTT. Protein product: CAISQSQGGARQPQHF.

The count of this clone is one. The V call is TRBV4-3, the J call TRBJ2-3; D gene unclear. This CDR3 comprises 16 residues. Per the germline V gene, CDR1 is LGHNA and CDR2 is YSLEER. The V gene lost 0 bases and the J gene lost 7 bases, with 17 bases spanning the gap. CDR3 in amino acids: CASSQDHGLGVNTQYF. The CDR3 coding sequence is TGCGCCAGCAGCCAAGATCACGGGCTAGGAGTTAATACGCAGTATTTT.

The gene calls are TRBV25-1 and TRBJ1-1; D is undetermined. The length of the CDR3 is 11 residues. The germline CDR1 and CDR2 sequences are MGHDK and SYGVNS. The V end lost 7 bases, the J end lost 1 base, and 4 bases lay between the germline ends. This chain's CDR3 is CASNENTEAFF. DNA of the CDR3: TGTGCCAGCAATGAGAACACTGAAGCTTTCTTT.

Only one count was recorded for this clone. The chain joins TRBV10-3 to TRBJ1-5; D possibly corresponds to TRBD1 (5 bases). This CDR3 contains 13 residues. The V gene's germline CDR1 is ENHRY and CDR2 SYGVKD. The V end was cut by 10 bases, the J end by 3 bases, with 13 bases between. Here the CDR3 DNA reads TGTGCCACCAAAGACAGAGACAATCAGCCCCAGCATTTT. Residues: CATKDRDNQPQHF.

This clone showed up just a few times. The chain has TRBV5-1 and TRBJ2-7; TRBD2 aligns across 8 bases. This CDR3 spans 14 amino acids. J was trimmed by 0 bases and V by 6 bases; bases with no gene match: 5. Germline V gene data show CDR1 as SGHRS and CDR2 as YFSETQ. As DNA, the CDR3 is TGCGCCAGCACCTACGCGGGAGGCTCCTACGAGCAGTACTTC. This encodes CASTYAGGSYEQYF. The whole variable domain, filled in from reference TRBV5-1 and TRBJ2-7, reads KAGVTQTPRYLIKTRGQQVTLSCSPISGHRSVSWYQQTPGQGLQFLFEYFSETQRNKGNFPGRFSGRQFSNSRSEMNVSTLELGDSALYLCASTYAGGSYEQYFGPGTRLTVT.

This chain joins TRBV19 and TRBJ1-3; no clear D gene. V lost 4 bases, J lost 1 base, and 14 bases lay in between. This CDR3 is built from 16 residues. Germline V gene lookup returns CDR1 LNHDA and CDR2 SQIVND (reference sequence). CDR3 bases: TGTGCCAGTAGTACCCTCGGCGGAGGATCTGGAAACACCATATATTTT. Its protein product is CASSTLGGGSGNTIYF.

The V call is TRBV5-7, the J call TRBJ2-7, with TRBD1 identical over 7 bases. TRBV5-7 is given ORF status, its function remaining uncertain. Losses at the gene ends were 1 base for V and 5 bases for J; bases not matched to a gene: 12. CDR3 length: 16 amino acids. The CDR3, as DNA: TGTGCCAGCAGCTTGTATGTTCAGGGGGAAAGCAACGAGCAGTACTTC. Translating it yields CASSLYVQGESNEQYF.